The 31 T cell receptor beta chains listed next were all sequenced from one sample in a study of response to subunit inactivated influenza vaccine. TCRdb redid the calling of the RT-PCR reads with MiXCR, one entry per CDR3 protein. Among a few hundred thousand distinct CDR3 sequences listed, around 15% were seen once. The source material was PBMCs from blood, sampled roughly 12 days after vaccination. All receptors derive from a man aged 45-65 years who received an inactivated influenza vaccine.

This clonotype was seen repeatedly, ten times or more. The chain carries TRBV29-1 and TRBJ2-3; a weak D match, TRBD2 (6 bases). The CDR3 contains 13 residues. In germline, CDR1 is SQVTM, CDR2 ANQGSEA. V lost 4 bases, J lost 5 bases, and 13 bases lay in between. The CDR3 sequence: CSVAVGGRDTQYF. The CDR3 DNA follows: TGCAGCGTTGCGGTGGGGGGAAGAGATACGCAGTATTTT.

This chain joins TRBV28 and TRBJ2-3, with 11 bases lining up with TRBD2. The germline gives CDR1 MDHEN, CDR2 SYDVKM. V dropped 5 bases and J dropped 4; count of bases not matched to a gene: 5. CDR3 length equals 15 residues. This CDR3 reads CASSLSGGAPDTQYF. The CDR3 coding sequence is TGTGCCAGCAGTCTTAGCGGGGGGGCCCCAGATACGCAGTATTTT.

This clonotype appeared a few times. The rearrangement links TRBV9 to TRBJ2-2; D gene ambiguous. V was trimmed by 0 bases and J by 4 bases, leaving 10 bases between them. The CDR3 has 15 amino acids. Germline CDR1 is SGDLS and CDR2 is YYNGEE. DNA of the CDR3: TGTGCCAGCAGCGTAGCCCAGAGCAGCACCGGGGAGCTGTTTTTT. Its protein is CASSVAQSSTGELFF.

With regard to this clonotype: Since the CDR3 does not end with the conserved phenylalanine or tryptophan, this likely comes from a read error. CDR3 protein: CASSQDTRVGFTQYL. CDR3 nucleotide sequence: TGCGCCAGCAGCCAAGATACCAGGGTTGGTTTTACGCAGTATTTG. The chain combines TRBV4-3 with TRBJ2-3, with D perhaps matching TRBD1 (5 bases). Germline assignment: CDR1 LGHNA and CDR2 YSLEER. V lost 0 bases, J lost 8 bases, and 15 bases lay in between. The CDR3 covers 15 residues.

This chain links TRBV20-1 with TRBJ1-1; D not resolved. The CDR3 consists of 15 residues. The germline V gene encodes CDR1 DFQATT and CDR2 SNEGSKA (reference sequence). V lost 1 base and J 2 bases, leaving 14 bases between the germline ends. The CDR3 region is CSARASGQPNTEAFF. CDR3 DNA: TGCAGTGCTAGAGCTTCAGGTCAGCCTAACACTGAAGCTTTCTTT.

The CDR3 reads CASSQGTGWGTDTQYF. The CDR3 DNA reads as TGCGCCAGCAGCCAAGGGACAGGGTGGGGCACAGATACGCAGTATTTT. The chain carries TRBV4-3 and TRBJ2-3; TRBD1 aligns across 8 bases. Per germline, CDR1 LGHNA and CDR2 YSLEER. CDR3 size: 16 residues. V was clipped by 1 base and J by 1 base; unmatched bases: 4.

This clonotype was seen many times. The V gene is TRBV20-1, the J gene TRBJ2-7; TRBD2 matches 12 bases. V shed 2 bases, J shed 3 bases, and the junction held 14 bases outside the gene matches. CDR1 DFQATT and CDR2 SNEGSKA come from the germline V gene (reference sequence). This CDR3 region has 18 residues. CDR3 region: CSARPGRLAGGLSYEQYF. The CDR3 region has the DNA TGCAGTGCTAGACCAGGACGCCTAGCGGGGGGGTTGAGCTACGAGCAGTACTTC.

This clonotype occurred many times. The rearrangement links TRBV20-1 to TRBJ2-1, with D perhaps matching TRBD1 or TRBD2 (5 bases each). V gave up 5 bases and J gave up 4 bases, with 18 bases separating them. This CDR3 contains 15 residues. Germline V gene data show CDR1 as DFQATT and CDR2 as SNEGSKA (reference sequence). CDR3 nucleotide sequence: TGCAGTGCTCCTTCGGGGCTAGCCGCATACAATGAGCAGTTCTTC. It translates to CSAPSGLAAYNEQFF.

This sequence joins TRBV4-1 and TRBJ2-1; D ambiguous. CDR3 size: 13 residues. The germline V gene encodes CDR1 MGHRA and CDR2 YSYEKL. The V gene lost 1 base and the J gene lost 10 bases, with 11 bases spanning the gap. This CDR3 is CASSQVQTEEQFF. CDR3 in DNA: TGCGCCAGCAGCCAAGTTCAGACGGAGGAGCAGTTCTTC.

This clonotype occurred a few times. The J gene is TRBJ2-1, the V gene TRBV7-2, with D possibly TRBD2 on 5 matching bases. The CDR3 is 12 amino acids. V dropped 5 bases and J dropped 9 bases, with 11 bases sitting between them. Germline V CDR1 and CDR2: SGHTA, FQGNSA. Here the CDR3 reads CASSRDFGEQFF. Here the CDR3 DNA reads TGTGCCAGCAGCCGGGATTTTGGTGAGCAGTTCTTC.

This sequence joins TRBV4-3 and TRBJ2-7; tentatively, D is TRBD1 (6 bases). The CDR3 has 16 amino acids. Trimming cost V 6 bases and J 3 bases, with 21 bases left between them. Germline assignment: CDR1 LGHNA and CDR2 YSLEER. The CDR3 region has the DNA TGCGCCAGCAGGCCTGGTTTTAAGACAGGTCTCTACGAGCAGTACTTC. Its protein is CASRPGFKTGLYEQYF.

This clonotype was seen repeatedly, ten times or more. V usage is TRBV18 and J usage is TRBJ2-7; D ambiguous. Per germline, CDR1 KGHSH and CDR2 LQKENI. This CDR3 contains 14 residues. V lost 6 bases to trimming and J lost 0 bases, with 12 bases between them. CDR3 nucleotide sequence: TGTGCCAGCTCCTCCTCGGCTGGCTCCTACGAGCAGTACTTC. Translation gives CASSSSAGSYEQYF.

The genes are TRBV12-3 or TRBV12-4 and TRBJ1-2; 10 bases fit TRBD1. Trimming cost V 5 bases and J 8 bases; bases outside gene matches: 11. The CDR3 is 15 amino acids. The CDR3 loop reads CASSARGDRGYGYTF. CDR3 nucleotide sequence: TGTGCCAGCAGTGCTCGGGGGGACAGGGGTTACGGCTACACCTTC.

This chain links TRBV5-5 with TRBJ1-5; 12 bases fit TRBD1. Germline loops: CDR1 SGHKS, CDR2 YYEKEE (reference sequence). There are 15 residues in the CDR3. Losses at the gene ends were 2 bases for V and 7 bases for J; bases not matched to a gene: 4. The CDR3 nucleotides read TGTGCCAGCAGCTTATCCGGGACAGGGGGCCAGCCCCAGCATTTT. Protein: CASSLSGTGGQPQHF.

This clonotype appeared a few times. V is TRBV6-2 or TRBV6-3 and J is TRBJ2-5; no definite D call. Trimming left V 6 bases short and J 7 bases short, with 9 bases between. The CDR3 runs to 11 residues. CDR1 MNHEY and CDR2 SVGEGT come from the germline V gene. In DNA, the CDR3 is TGTGCCAGCAGGACCCTGGGGACCCAGTACTTC. It is translated as CASRTLGTQYF.

This clonotype was counted between two and nine times. This chain joins TRBV20-1 and TRBJ2-1; possible D gene TRBD2, 6 bases. V dropped 0 bases and J dropped 6 bases, with 12 bases sitting between them. The CDR3 extends over 14 amino acids. CDR1 is DFQATT, CDR2 SNEGSKA, per germline (reference sequence). CDR3 loop: CSARDRTKFNEQFF. The CDR3 DNA sequence: TGCAGTGCTAGAGATCGGACTAAATTCAATGAGCAGTTCTTC.

This clonotype was seen a few times. V and J are TRBV5-5 and TRBJ2-7, with D possibly TRBD2 on 5 matching bases. The CDR3 has 15 amino acids. V was trimmed by 5 bases and J by 6 bases, leaving 21 bases between them. Per the germline V gene, CDR1 is SGHKS and CDR2 is YYEKEE (reference sequence). CDR3 nucleotide sequence: TGTGCCAGCAGTCAATGGCAGTCCCTCCGGGGCGAGCAGTACTTC. Its translation is CASSQWQSLRGEQYF. The entire variable domain, with the rest obtained from reference TRBV5-5 and TRBJ2-7, is as follows: DAGVTQSPTHLIKTRGQQVTLRCSPISGHKSVSWYQQVLGQGPQFIFQYYEKEERGRGNFPDRFSARQFPNYSSELNVNALLLGDSALYLCASSQWQSLRGEQYFGPGTRLTVT.

This clonotype occurred a few times. The chain links TRBV28 to TRBJ2-3, with D hard to call. Germline loops: CDR1 MDHEN, CDR2 SYDVKM. V was pared by 6 bases and J by 0 bases, with 13 bases between. The CDR3 spans 15 residues. The CDR3 loop reads CASSDTNFSTDTQYF. CDR3 nucleotides: TGTGCCAGCAGCGACACAAATTTTAGCACAGATACGCAGTATTTT.

The rearrangement uses TRBV6-1 and TRBJ1-3; TRBD1 matches at 8 bases. Per the germline V gene, CDR1 is MNHNS and CDR2 is SASEGT. Trimming took 8 bases from V and 0 from J; bases not matched to a gene: 6. This CDR3 contains 15 residues. The CDR3 protein is CASWTGTNSGNTIYF. CDR3 in DNA: TGTGCCAGCTGGACAGGGACAAACTCTGGAAACACCATATATTTT.

This clonotype was counted many times. This rearrangement joins TRBV12-3 or TRBV12-4 to TRBJ1-1; 9 bases are shared with TRBD1. J lost 1 base, V lost 5 bases, and 14 bases had no gene match. The CDR3 spans 18 residues. CDR3 DNA: TGTGCCAGCAGTCGCCAGAGGTGGGACAGGGAGGAGAACACTGAAGCTTTCTTT. Its protein product is CASSRQRWDREENTEAFF.

This clonotype was detected only a few times. J is TRBJ1-5 and V is TRBV6-6; no firm D call. V dropped 4 bases and J dropped 11 bases, with 9 bases sitting between them. The CDR3 is made up of 11 amino acids. Germline V gives CDR1 MNHNY, CDR2 SVGAGI (reference sequence). CDR3 protein: CASSSPSSQHF. In nucleotides, the CDR3 is TGTGCCAGCAGTTCGCCCAGTTCCCAGCATTTT.

In the case of this clonotype: Relative to the germline gene, one junction end is altered; a read error may explain this. The chain combines TRBV28 with TRBJ2-3; 11 nucleotides line up with TRBD2. CDR3 size: 14 residues. Germline V CDR1 and CDR2: MDHEN, SYDVKM. DNA of the CDR3: TGTTCCAGCAGGGGGACTAGCGGAACAGATACGCAGTATTTT. Encoded protein: CSSRGTSGTDTQYF.

This clonotype was detected only a few times. An end of the junction differs from the germline gene, which may be a read error. V is TRBV6-5 and J is TRBJ1-4; D gene ambiguous. The CDR3 length is 16 residues. The V gene's germline CDR1 is MNHEY and CDR2 SVGAGI. In nucleotides, the CDR3 is TGTGCCAGCAGTAACTCCCAGACGACTAGGAATGAAAAACTGTTTTTT. This gives the protein CASSNSQTTRNEKLFF.

This rearrangement joins TRBV9 to TRBJ2-7; perhaps D is TRBD1 or TRBD2 (5 bases each). The CDR3 is made up of 14 amino acids. Germline V gene sequence: CDR1 SGDLS, CDR2 YYNGEE. The V end lost 0 bases, the J end lost 6 bases, and 13 bases lay between the germline ends. The CDR3 sequence is CASSVEGRGFEQYF. CDR3 nucleotides: TGTGCCAGCAGCGTAGAGGGACGTGGCTTCGAGCAGTACTTC.

The chain uses TRBV10-2 and TRBJ2-7, with 7 positions matching TRBD1. This CDR3 contains 14 residues. Germline assignment: CDR1 WSHSY and CDR2 SAAADI. V was pared by 2 bases and J by 5 bases, with 6 bases of the junction left unmatched. CDR3 in DNA: TGCGCCAGCAGTGAGGACAGGGCCTGGGACGAGCAGTACTTC. Amino acids: CASSEDRAWDEQYF.

This clonotype showed up just a few times. The rearrangement links TRBV4-2 to TRBJ2-3, with D uncertain. Germline CDR1 LGHNA, CDR2 YNFKEQ. This CDR3 contains 16 residues. Trimming took off 1 base at V and 2 bases at J, with 13 bases between the two ends. The chain's CDR3 is CASSQVSKFPTDTQYF. As DNA, the CDR3 is TGTGCCAGCAGCCAAGTTTCTAAGTTCCCCACAGATACGCAGTATTTT.

To note about this clonotype: With a much larger clone just one base away, this may be a read error. This chain uses TRBV28 with TRBJ1-2, with D perhaps matching TRBD1 (6 bases). CDR3 length: 13 residues. Germline CDR1 MDHEN, CDR2 SYDVKM. This chain's CDR3 is CASTLSGGGGYIF. The CDR3 DNA follows: TGTGCCAGCACCCTGAGCGGGGGGGGCGGCTACATCTTC.

Only a few counts were recorded for this clonotype. V is TRBV6-5 and J is TRBJ1-4; D gene uncertain. Germline-derived CDR1 and CDR2 are MNHEY and SVGAGI. The V end lost 7 bases, the J end lost 4 bases, and 16 bases lay between the germline ends. The CDR3 contains 15 residues. The CDR3 nucleotides are TGTGCCAGCAATAACATCGGGTCAGTTAATGAAAAACTGTTTTTT. Translation: CASNNIGSVNEKLFF.

The chain recombines TRBV6-2 or TRBV6-3 with TRBJ1-1; 9 positions agree with TRBD1. Germline lookup yields CDR1 MNHEY and CDR2 SVGEGT. Trimming removed 4 bases from V and 0 bases from J; junction bases left unmatched: 9. The CDR3 has 17 residues. This CDR3 is CASSWDRERPLNTEAFF. The CDR3, as DNA: TGTGCCAGCAGTTGGGACAGGGAGAGACCTTTGAACACTGAAGCTTTCTTT.

This chain connects TRBV20-1 to TRBJ2-7; 9 positions match TRBD1. The CDR3 has 14 residues. Germline V gene data show CDR1 as DFQATT and CDR2 as SNEGSKA (reference sequence). The J segment lost 6 bases and the V segment lost 5 bases, leaving 11 bases of the junction unmatched. Written as DNA, the CDR3 is TGCAGTGCTGGAGGGACAGGGAGGAAAGGCGAGCAGTACTTC. Its translation: CSAGGTGRKGEQYF.

This clonotype was observed a handful of times. This chain joins TRBV4-3 and TRBJ1-3; D is unresolved. Germline CDR1 reads LGHNA; CDR2 reads YSLEER. The CDR3 has 17 residues. Trimming took off 0 bases at V and 1 base at J, with 13 bases between the two ends. CDR3 nucleotide sequence: TGCGCCAGCAGCCAAGAGGTTGGACCGCCGTCTGGAAACACCATATATTTT. As protein: CASSQEVGPPSGNTIYF.